The clone carrying this TCR beta chain appeared once. The repertoire was sequenced with immunoSEQ multiplex PCR; TCRdb's copy has only in-frame clones and lacks some. The sample comprises about 120,000 clones, roughly 90% of which are singletons, and around 7% rests with the top ten. The sample is drawn from a study of T cell responses to AZD1222 COVID-19 vaccine. Deletions cut 4 bases from V and 6 bases from J, with 13 bases between. The CDR3 sequence is 13 residues long. The germline gives CDR1 SGHRS, CDR2 YFSETQ. This clonotype was sampled from an adult in good health. The source material was peripheral blood, sampled on day 0 of AZD1222 vaccination. J is TRBJ1-2 and V is TRBV5-1, with D perhaps TRBD1 (6 bases). CDR3 residues: CASSTGNEDGYTF. The CDR3 DNA reads as TGCGCCAGCAGCACAGGGAACGAGGATGGCTACACCTTC.